One sample yielded the 20 T cell receptor beta chains listed below, sequenced in a study of neurological immune-mediated disorders. In TCRdb, the 5' RACE reads were re-called with MiXCR into one record per CDR3 protein. Of roughly 30,000 distinct CDR3 sequences in the sample, roughly 25% were seen once. Sequencing was performed on CD4+ T cells from blood. These receptors were taken from a man in his fifties or sixties with HTLV-1-associated myelopathy (HAM/TSP).

This clonotype was seen repeatedly, ten times or more. The chain carries TRBV5-1 and TRBJ2-3; D unclear. The CDR3 sequence is 15 residues long. Per the germline V gene, CDR1 is SGHRS and CDR2 is YFSETQ. The V and J ends lost 1 base and 1 base respectively, with 10 bases between them. The CDR3 nucleotides read TGCGCCAGCAGCTTGAGTTCTAGAGGCACAGATACGCAGTATTTT. Translating gives CASSLSSRGTDTQYF.

This clonotype occurred many times. V and J are TRBV10-2 and TRBJ1-6; the D gene is possibly TRBD1 (5 bases). This CDR3 contains 13 residues. Germline V gene data show CDR1 as WSHSY and CDR2 as SAAADI. Trimming stripped 6 bases from V and 9 bases from J, with 12 bases between. The CDR3 is CASSDIGGSPLHF. CDR3 nucleotides: TGCGCCAGCAGCGACATCGGGGGTTCACCCCTCCACTTT.

The table lists this clonotype with many counts. V and J are TRBV12-3 or TRBV12-4 and TRBJ2-7, with unresolved D. The CDR3 extends over 13 amino acids. V lost 3 bases, J lost 2 bases, and 8 bases lay in between. The CDR3 region is CASSLALTYEQYF. The DNA of the CDR3 is TGTGCCAGCAGTTTGGCCCTCACCTACGAGCAGTACTTC.

Comments on this clonotype: An end of the junction differs from the germline gene, which may be a read error. This chain uses TRBV12-3 or TRBV12-4 with TRBJ1-2, with D tentatively TRBD1 (5 bases). The length of the CDR3 is 15 residues. CDR3 DNA sequence: TGTGCCAGCAGTCTACGGTCAGGGCTGAGCTATGTCTACACCTTC. This gives the protein CASSLRSGLSYVYTF.

Regarding this clonotype: Because the CDR3's place on the DNA is in doubt, the DNA is left out and the CDR3 is given as listed by TCRdb. This chain connects TRBV7-5 to TRBJ1-2. TRBV7-5 is classified as a pseudogene. Inclusive of both ends, the CDR3 amounts to 18 amino acids. CDR3 sequence: CISVSEAFLLSPRYGYTF.

This clonotype was recorded at least ten times. The gene calls are TRBV28 and TRBJ1-3; D is unclear. CDR3 length: 15 residues. V was shortened by 4 bases and J by 7 bases, with 17 bases between the two germline ends. Looked up from germline, CDR1 is MDHEN and CDR2 is SYDVKM. CDR3 sequence: CASSSWAASRNTIYF. The CDR3 bases are TGTGCCAGCAGTTCATGGGCCGCGTCTCGGAACACCATATATTTT.

The V gene is TRBV5-1, the J gene TRBJ1-1; 11 bases fit TRBD1. This CDR3 is 15 amino acids long. Germline CDR1 reads SGHRS; CDR2 reads YFSETQ. With V trimmed by 3 bases and J by 7 bases, 8 bases remained unmatched. CDR3 sequence (DNA): TGCGCCAGCAGCTACGGACAGGGGGCGCGTAGTGAAGCTTTCTTT. Amino acids: CASSYGQGARSEAFF.

This clonotype was seen repeatedly, ten times or more. The rearrangement joins TRBV7-9 to TRBJ2-5; 7 bases align to TRBD2. This CDR3 contains 18 residues. Germline CDR1 SEHNR, CDR2 FQNEAQ (reference sequence). V shed 3 bases and J 1 base; nucleotides not matched to a gene: 14. In nucleotides, the CDR3 is TGTGCCAGCAGCTTCTCTCGGGTGTTTCAGCGGGGCCAAGAGACCCAGTACTTC. This sequence encodes CASSFSRVFQRGQETQYF.

This clonotype was observed many times. This chain connects TRBV5-1 to TRBJ2-1, with a tentative D call TRBD2 (6 bases). The length of the CDR3 is 15 residues. The germline V and J ends were trimmed by 4 bases and 1 base, with 12 bases remaining between them. Germline CDR1 reads SGHRS; CDR2 reads YFSETQ. CDR3: CASSIIGSSYNEQFF. The CDR3 region has the DNA TGCGCCAGCAGCATAATCGGGAGTTCCTACAATGAGCAGTTCTTC.

This clonotype occurred many times. This rearrangement joins TRBV4-2 to TRBJ2-2; 9 bases fit TRBD2. The CDR3 extends over 19 amino acids. The J segment lost 2 bases and the V segment lost 0 bases, leaving 10 bases of the junction unmatched. The V gene's germline CDR1 is LGHNA and CDR2 YNFKEQ. Here the CDR3 DNA reads TGTGCCAGCAGCCAAGAGGTCCGTAGCGGGGGCCGAAACACCGGGGAGCTGTTTTTT. This encodes CASSQEVRSGGRNTGELFF.

This chain connects TRBV5-5 to TRBJ2-1, with 8 bases that match TRBD1. Germline V CDR1 and CDR2: SGHKS, YYEKEE (reference sequence). V shed 4 bases, J shed 7 bases, and the junction held 7 bases outside the gene matches. The CDR3 is made up of 14 amino acids. CDR3 sequence reads: CASSLTGVANEQFF. DNA of the CDR3: TGTGCCAGCAGCCTGACAGGGGTGGCAAATGAGCAGTTCTTC.

This clonotype was counted ten times or more. The chain employs TRBV5-1 and TRBJ2-1, with 10 bases lining up with TRBD2. J gave up 2 bases and V 4 bases, and 6 bases lay outside the gene matches. This CDR3 comprises 16 residues. Germline CDR1 and CDR2: SGHRS and YFSETQ. The CDR3 DNA reads TGCGCCAGCAGCCTCGTAGCGGGGGGAGCCTACAATGAGCAGTTCTTC. Its protein is CASSLVAGGAYNEQFF.

This clonotype was picked up many times. The genes are TRBV15 and TRBJ2-1, with a weak D call TRBD1 (5 bases). Germline CDR1 and CDR2: LNHNV and YYDKDF (reference sequence). The CDR3 has 13 residues. Trimming took 3 bases from V and 12 from J, leaving 15 bases between them. The CDR3 DNA is TGTGCCACCAGCAGCCTTTTAGGAAGGGGGCAGTTCTTC. This gives the protein CATSSLLGRGQFF.

With respect to this clonotype: One base away lies a much larger clone, so this may be a sequencing read error. The chain uses TRBV20-1 and TRBJ2-3; 16 bases are a match to TRBD2. After removal of 4 bases from V and 2 bases from J, the junction contained 6 bases not matched to a gene. Germline V gene data show CDR1 as DFQATT and CDR2 as SNEGSKA (reference sequence). The CDR3 runs to 17 residues. The CDR3 loop is CSAMGTSGGGLTDTQYF. The CDR3 DNA reads as TGCAGTGCTATGGGGACTAGCGGGGGGGGGCTCACAGATACGCAGTATTTT.

This clonotype was seen a few times. V is TRBV20-1 and J is TRBJ1-6, with D unclear. CDR1 and CDR2 (germline): DFQATT, SNEGSKA (reference sequence). V dropped 5 bases and J dropped 5 bases, with 10 bases sitting between them. The CDR3 spans 13 residues. The DNA for the CDR3 is TGCAGTGCTCTACGCCAACATAATTCACCCCTCCACTTT. Translating gives CSALRQHNSPLHF.

This clonotype was seen ten or more times. In nucleotides, the CDR3 is TGTGCCAGCAGCTTGGCCGCATCGGTGGGCTACACCTTC. As protein: CASSLAASVGYTF. The chain is built from TRBV5-4 and TRBJ1-2; D call uncertain. CDR1 SGHNT and CDR2 YYREEE come from the germline V gene (reference sequence). The CDR3 loop spans 13 amino acids. Between the trimmed V and J ends, which lost 0 bases and 8 bases, there was a span of 11 bases.

This clonotype is medium-sized in the sample. This chain connects TRBV6-5 to TRBJ2-7; unclear D gene. CDR3 length equals 15 residues. V lost 7 bases and J 4 bases, leaving 20 bases between the germline ends. Germline loops: CDR1 MNHEY, CDR2 SVGAGI. CDR3 region: CASNKRTDAFYEQYF. The CDR3 DNA is TGTGCCAGCAACAAAAGGACGGACGCCTTTTACGAGCAGTACTTC.

The chain is built from TRBV7-9 and TRBJ2-1; no firm D call. Germline CDR1 is SEHNR and CDR2 is FQNEAQ (reference sequence). Trimming took off 1 base at V and 10 bases at J, with 8 bases between the two ends. The CDR3 length is 12 residues. CDR3 region: CASSLGFSEQFF. The DNA of the CDR3 is TGTGCCAGCAGCTTAGGGTTCAGCGAGCAGTTCTTC.

The chain recombines TRBV10-3 with TRBJ2-2, with TRBD1 identical over 7 bases. The CDR3 totals 13 residues. Trimming removed 11 bases from V and 5 bases from J; junction bases left unmatched: 8. Looked up from germline, CDR1 is ENHRY and CDR2 is SYGVKD. CDR3 sequence: CAAQGQRTGELFF. The CDR3, as DNA: TGTGCCGCACAGGGGCAAAGAACCGGGGAGCTGTTTTTT.

The V and J genes are TRBV5-5 and TRBJ1-1, with D unclear. Trimming took 4 bases from V and 2 from J, leaving 9 bases between them. CDR3 size: 13 residues. Germline assignment: CDR1 SGHKS and CDR2 YYEKEE (reference sequence). The DNA for the CDR3 is TGTGCCAGCAGCCGCGACGGCAACACTGAAGCTTTCTTT. Amino acid sequence: CASSRDGNTEAFF.